The 25 T cell receptor beta chains below all came from one sample that was sequenced in a study of blood T cell repertoires in COVID-19 (dated by TCRdb to 2019 to 2021). The protocol used for the library was the immunoSEQ multiplex PCR assay. The source is immuneACCESS, and TCRdb retained only in-frame sequences with V and J called. Part of the clones is not carried over; for the studies checked, unresolved V genes explain less than half of this, and the remainder is unexplained. Across this sample there are 35,000 or so clones, with more than 75% seen only once. The ten largest clones capture about 64% of the sample. The specimen was peripheral blood. These receptors were taken from a man aged 65-85 years with acute or convalescent COVID-19.

The V and J genes are TRBV6-5 and TRBJ1-4; perhaps TRBD1 as D (5 bases). The length of the CDR3 is 15 residues. CDR1 and CDR2 (germline): MNHEY, SVGAGI. Trimming cost V 6 bases and J 8 bases, with 19 bases left between them. The CDR3 nucleotides read TGTGCCAGCAGCGCCCGTAGGGGCGATGGAGAAAAACTGTTTTTT. This gives the protein CASSARRGDGEKLFF.

V and J are TRBV19 and TRBJ2-3; D is unclear. Per the germline V gene, CDR1 is LNHDA and CDR2 is SQIVND (reference sequence). V lost 1 base and J lost 2, with 7 bases in between. The CDR3 consists of 14 residues. The CDR3 DNA reads TGTGCCAGTAGTATAGGCCAGTCCACAGATACGCAGTATTTT. Protein sequence: CASSIGQSTDTQYF.

The chain couples TRBV28 to TRBJ2-7, with TRBD1 identical over 7 bases. CDR1 and CDR2 from the germline V gene are MDHEN and SYDVKM. The CDR3 spans 13 residues. V trimming: 4 bases; J trimming: 7 bases; junction bases outside the gene matches: 7. In DNA, the CDR3 is TGTGCCAGCAGTTGGGACAGCCGGGTGGAGCAGTACTTC. Its protein is CASSWDSRVEQYF.

This clone was recorded only once. The chain is built from TRBV5-1 and TRBJ2-3; 12 nucleotides match TRBD2. There are 19 residues in the CDR3. The V segment lost 3 bases and the J segment 2 bases; nucleotides outside the gene matches: 13. Germline lookup yields CDR1 SGHRS and CDR2 YFSETQ. CDR3 bases: TGCGCCAGCAGCTCCCCGCCGGGACTAGCGGGCCACTCCACAGATACGCAGTATTTT. This codes for CASSSPPGLAGHSTDTQYF.

The chain employs TRBV11-1 and TRBJ1-6, with 7 bases identical to TRBD1. Germline V CDR1 and CDR2: SGHAT, FQDESV (reference sequence). This CDR3 contains 15 residues. J lost 6 bases, V lost 3 bases, and 5 bases had no gene match. For the CDR3, the DNA is TGTGCCAGCAGCTTCCAGGGGGATCCTAATTCACCCCTCCACTTT. Protein product: CASSFQGDPNSPLHF.

The chain is built from TRBV27 and TRBJ1-4; perhaps TRBD1 as D (5 bases). Germline V CDR1 and CDR2: MNHEY, SMNVEV (reference sequence). V was cut by 8 bases and J by 4 bases, with 17 bases left in between. The CDR3 has 15 amino acids. As DNA, the CDR3 is TGTGCCAGCGGTTACCGGGGGGTGGATAATGAAAAACTGTTTTTT. Its translation: CASGYRGVDNEKLFF.

The rearrangement links TRBV18 to TRBJ2-3; unclear D gene. V lost 2 bases and J 4 bases, leaving 13 bases between the germline ends. This CDR3 region has 15 residues. The germline V gene has CDR1 KGHSH and CDR2 LQKENI. The CDR3 region is CASSPDTLSADTQYF. CDR3 coding DNA: TGTGCCAGCTCACCAGACACCCTAAGTGCAGATACGCAGTATTTT.

This chain joins TRBV7-8 and TRBJ1-1; D remains unclear. The V and J ends lost 5 bases and 5 bases respectively, with 15 bases between them. CDR3 length equals 14 residues. Germline values: CDR1 SGHVS, CDR2 FQNEAQ. The CDR3 here is CASSRLRVRTEAFF. CDR3 DNA: TGTGCCAGCAGCAGACTACGGGTAAGGACTGAAGCTTTCTTT.

The rearrangement links TRBV28 to TRBJ1-6; no definite D call. The ends were cut back, 3 bases at V and 4 bases at J, with 7 bases in the middle. CDR1 MDHEN and CDR2 SYDVKM come from the germline V gene. The CDR3 length is 14 residues. The CDR3 sequence is CASSLNGYNSPLHF. For the CDR3, the DNA is TGTGCCAGCAGTTTGAACGGGTATAATTCACCCCTCCACTTT.

The table lists this clone with a count of one. V and J are TRBV30 and TRBJ1-5; a possible D gene is TRBD1 (6 bases). With 2 bases removed from V and 3 bases from J, the gap between germline ends came to 11 bases. In germline, CDR1 is GTSNPN, CDR2 SVGIG (reference sequence). The CDR3 has 14 residues. The CDR3 reads CAWSNTGFNQPQHF. The CDR3, as DNA: TGTGCCTGGAGTAATACAGGGTTCAATCAGCCCCAGCATTTT.

A few counts support this clone. The gene calls are TRBV19 and TRBJ1-1, with 9 bases lining up with TRBD1. V was clipped by 6 bases and J by 4 bases; unmatched bases: 3. This CDR3 has 13 amino acids. The germline gives CDR1 LNHDA, CDR2 SQIVND (reference sequence). CDR3 protein: CASSTTGGTEAFF. CDR3 bases: TGTGCCAGTAGCACGACAGGGGGCACTGAAGCTTTCTTT.

By its share, this clone is medium-sized. V is TRBV7-8 and J is TRBJ2-2, with 8 bases identical to TRBD1. This CDR3 region has 15 residues. With 6 bases clipped from V and 5 bases from J, the junction kept 8 bases outside the gene matches. The germline gives CDR1 SGHVS, CDR2 FQNEAQ. The CDR3 DNA reads TGTGCCAGCAGTCATACAGGGGGTGGAACCGGGGAGCTGTTTTTT. Encoded protein: CASSHTGGGTGELFF. The full variable domain, in which reference TRBV7-8 and TRBJ2-2 provide the parts outside the CDR3, is GAGVSQSPRYKVAKRGQDVALRCDPISGHVSLFWYQQALGQGPEFLTYFQNEAQLDKSGLPSDRFFAERPEGSVSTLKIQRTQQEDSAVYLCASSHTGGGTGELFFGEGSRLTVL.

The chain joins TRBV5-5 to TRBJ1-1; TRBD1 might be the D (5 bases). The germline V gene encodes CDR1 SGHKS and CDR2 YYEKEE (reference sequence). The CDR3 is 14 residues long. Trimming removed 4 bases at V and 1 base at J, with 11 bases between. The CDR3 DNA sequence: TGTGCCAGCAGCCTGCAAACAGGGAACACTGAAGCTTTCTTT. It translates to CASSLQTGNTEAFF.

CDR3 nucleotide sequence: TGTGCCAGCTCACCAACCGACAGTTTTGACGAGGGCTACACCTTC. Amino acid sequence: CASSPTDSFDEGYTF. The V call is TRBV18, the J call TRBJ1-2, with D perhaps matching TRBD1 (5 bases). Trimming pared 2 bases from V and 8 bases from J, leaving 18 bases between. The CDR3 spans 15 residues. Germline-derived CDR1 and CDR2 are KGHSH and LQKENI.

The gene calls are TRBV7-2 and TRBJ2-1, with TRBD2 matching over 10 bases. Per the germline V gene, CDR1 is SGHTA and CDR2 is FQGNSA. V shed 5 bases and J 2 bases; nucleotides not matched to a gene: 9. The CDR3 consists of 17 residues. The CDR3 spells CASSPTLAGSTYNEQFF. Written as DNA, the CDR3 is TGTGCCAGCAGCCCGACACTAGCGGGGAGTACCTACAATGAGCAGTTCTTC.

The chain recombines TRBV27 with TRBJ1-5, with D maybe TRBD1 (6 bases). V was trimmed by 6 bases and J by 7 bases, leaving 13 bases between them. This CDR3 spans 13 amino acids. Per germline, CDR1 MNHEY and CDR2 SMNVEV (reference sequence). The CDR3 sequence: CASSYTGNQPQHF. In DNA form, the CDR3 reads TGTGCCAGCAGCTATACAGGGAACCAGCCCCAGCATTTT.

The gene calls are TRBV30 and TRBJ2-2; D is ambiguous. The ends were cut back, 2 bases at V and 5 bases at J, with 9 bases in the middle. CDR1 is GTSNPN and CDR2 is SVGIG in the germline V gene (reference sequence). The CDR3 has 13 amino acids. The DNA of the CDR3 is TGTGCCTGGAGTTCGGTAGCAACCGGGGAGCTGTTTTTT. Amino acid sequence: CAWSSVATGELFF.

The chain combines TRBV18 with TRBJ1-3, with 10 bases matching TRBD1. CDR3 length: 15 residues. CDR1 and CDR2 (germline): KGHSH, LQKENI. The J segment lost 6 bases and the V segment lost 0 bases, leaving 2 bases of the junction unmatched. The CDR3 spells CASSPPGTGENTIYF. The DNA of the CDR3 is TGTGCCAGCTCACCACCGGGGACAGGGGAAAACACCATATATTTT.

This clone has a single count. This chain uses TRBV11-2 with TRBJ1-5, with D unclear. With 1 base removed from V and 5 bases from J, the gap between germline ends came to 12 bases. The germline gives CDR1 SGHAT, CDR2 FQNNGV. The CDR3 is 15 residues long. The CDR3, as DNA: TGTGCCAGCAGCTTAGCGCCCGGGGTTGATCAGCCCCAGCATTTT. Translating gives CASSLAPGVDQPQHF.

The gene calls are TRBV5-8 and TRBJ1-1, with 8 bases that match TRBD1. CDR3 length: 17 residues. The germline CDR1 and CDR2 sequences are SGHTS and YDEGEE. The trim removed 3 bases at V and 3 bases at J, leaving 13 bases unmatched. CDR3 DNA sequence: TGTGCCAGCAGCTCGGACAGGGCGTTCGAGTTGGACACTGAAGCTTTCTTT. It translates to CASSSDRAFELDTEAFF.

The rearrangement uses TRBV2 and TRBJ1-5; D is uncertain. V gave up 4 bases and J gave up 3 bases, with 22 bases separating them. This CDR3 has 18 residues. CDR1 and CDR2 (germline): SNHLY, FYNNEI. The CDR3 DNA is TGTGCCAGCAGTGGGCGGGATCCGGTCAGCGAAACCAATCAGCCCCAGCATTTT. Protein: CASSGRDPVSETNQPQHF.

The chain links TRBV10-3 to TRBJ2-2; perhaps TRBD2 as D (5 bases). Trimming removed 2 bases at V and 5 bases at J, with 12 bases between. CDR1 ENHRY and CDR2 SYGVKD come from the germline V gene. The CDR3 has 15 residues. Here the CDR3 reads CAISEVRVGTGELFF. In DNA, the CDR3 is TGTGCCATCAGTGAGGTGAGGGTTGGAACCGGGGAGCTGTTTTTT.

This clone appeared a few times. The chain couples TRBV7-6 to TRBJ2-3, with D perhaps matching TRBD2 (6 bases). V lost 4 bases and J lost 1, with 15 bases in between. This CDR3 spans 16 amino acids. Germline V gene lookup returns CDR1 SGHVS and CDR2 FNYEAQ. CDR3 DNA: TGTGCCAGCAGCTCCAGAGGAGGGAAGGGCACAGATACGCAGTATTTT. As protein: CASSSRGGKGTDTQYF.

The chain links TRBV12-3 or TRBV12-4 to TRBJ1-2; possibly TRBD1 for D (5 bases). V was trimmed by 3 bases and J by 4 bases, leaving 9 bases between them. This CDR3 region has 13 residues. The CDR3 nucleotides read TGTGCCAGCAGTTTCGGGGGACCCTATGGCTACACCTTC. Residues: CASSFGGPYGYTF.

This chain uses TRBV6-5 with TRBJ1-2, with 10 bases lining up with TRBD1. The CDR3 has 14 residues. Germline V lookup: CDR1 MNHEY, CDR2 SVGAGI. With 5 bases clipped from V and 12 bases from J, the junction kept 12 bases outside the gene matches. CDR3 residues: CASSRSPGQGSNTF. In DNA form, the CDR3 reads TGTGCCAGCAGTCGGTCACCGGGACAGGGGTCGAACACCTTC.